This T cell receptor beta chain is drawn from a study of blood T cell repertoires in COVID-19. TCRdb's copy holds only in-frame clones and misses some; the assay was immunoSEQ multiplex PCR. The repertoire has roughly 70,000 clones, more than 70% of them found once; the top ten carry about 1.4%. This clone has just one count. The receptor's source is a human donor in a cohort sampled during active COVID-19. Sequenced material: peripheral blood.

CDR3 amino acids: CASSRYEQYF. The CDR3 DNA sequence: TGTGCCAGCAGTCGCTACGAGCAGTACTTC. This rearrangement joins TRBV28 to TRBJ2-7, with D uncertain. Deletions cut 5 bases from V and 3 bases from J, with 2 bases between. Germline V gene sequence: CDR1 MDHEN, CDR2 SYDVKM. The CDR3 sequence is 10 residues long.